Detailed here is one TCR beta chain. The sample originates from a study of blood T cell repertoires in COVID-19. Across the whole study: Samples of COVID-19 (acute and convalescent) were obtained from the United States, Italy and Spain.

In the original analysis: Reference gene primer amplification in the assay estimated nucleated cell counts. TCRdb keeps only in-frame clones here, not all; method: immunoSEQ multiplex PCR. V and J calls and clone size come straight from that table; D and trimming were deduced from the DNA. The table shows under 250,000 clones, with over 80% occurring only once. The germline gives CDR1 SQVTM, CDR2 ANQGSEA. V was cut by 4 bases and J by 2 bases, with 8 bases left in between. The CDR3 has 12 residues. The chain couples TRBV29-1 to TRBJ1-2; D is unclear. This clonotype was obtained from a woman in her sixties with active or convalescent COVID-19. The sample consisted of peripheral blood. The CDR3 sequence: CSVVLGNYGYTF. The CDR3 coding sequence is TGCAGCGTTGTCCTGGGCAACTATGGCTACACCTTC.